This TCR beta chain was documented in a study of blood T cell repertoires in COVID-19. Original analysis: Amplification of reference gene primers provided the estimated nucleated cell counts. Profiling relied on immunoSEQ multiplex PCR, and the TCRdb table lists in-frame clones only, not all of them. Clonal size and the V and J genes are those of that table, whereas D and trimming came from the DNA. The repertoire includes some 180,000 clones, more than 75% of them detected once, and about 6.3% sits in the top ten. Germline-derived CDR1 and CDR2 are SGHTA and FQGNSA. Trimming cost V 0 bases and J 5 bases, with 12 bases left between them. The CDR3 has 15 amino acids.

The rearrangement joins TRBV7-2 to TRBJ2-3, with a weak D call TRBD1 (6 bases). The sequencing sample was made of peripheral blood. The sequence was obtained from a man in his forties with active or convalescent COVID-19. CDR3 nucleotides: TGTGCCAGCAGCTTAGCGGCAGGGGTCGGAGATACGCAGTATTTT. Protein: CASSLAAGVGDTQYF.